The sequence of this T cell receptor beta chain was determined in a study of blood T cell repertoires in COVID-19. About the research overall: PBMCs, B-cell-depleted T cells, or T cells were the source of the cDNA or gDNA that made up the material.

This CDR3 region has 18 residues. CDR1 is SGHRS and CDR2 is YFSETQ in the germline V gene. The trim removed 4 bases at V and 7 bases at J, leaving 13 bases unmatched. Sequencing was performed with immunoSEQ multiplex PCR; in TCRdb, only in-frame clones are kept and a portion is missing. The sample holds approximately 300,000 clones, 89% seen once. The chain carries TRBV5-1 and TRBJ2-1, with 14 nucleotides matching TRBD2. This TCR came from a man aged 55 to 69 who had recovered from COVID-19. Sequencing was done on a sample of PBMCs or T cells enriched from blood (not recorded which). CDR3 DNA sequence: TGCGCCAGCAGCCTCCTCGGGACTAGCGGGAGCTATTTAAATGAGCAGTTCTTC. This sequence encodes CASSLLGTSGSYLNEQFF.